These 32 T cell receptor beta chains were all obtained from the same sample, sequenced in a study of T cell changes during pregnancy in multiple sclerosis. The method was immunoSEQ multiplex PCR; TCRdb's version includes in-frame clones alone and lacks a portion of them. This sample yields 50,000 to 75,000 clones, of which more than 85% are seen a single time; less than 3.5% belongs to the top ten. Sequenced here: CD8+ T cells from peripheral blood mononuclear cells, sampled in the third trimester of pregnancy. The receptors come from a female donor with multiple sclerosis, enrolled in a pregnancy study.

The chain recombines TRBV19 with TRBJ2-7, with a weak D call TRBD1 (5 bases). The V end was cut by 8 bases, the J end by 6 bases, with 14 bases between. From germline, CDR1 is LNHDA and CDR2 SQIVND (reference sequence). The CDR3 contains 12 residues. CDR3 nucleotide sequence: TGTGCCAGTCAGGGCAGGGTGGGCGAGCAGTACTTC. Translation gives CASQGRVGEQYF.

The rearrangement uses TRBV6-4 and TRBJ2-1; 10 bases align to TRBD2. Unmatched junction bases numbered 6, after V lost 4 bases and J lost 6 bases. The CDR3 is 15 amino acids. The germline gives CDR1 MRHNA, CDR2 SNTAGT. Here the CDR3 DNA reads TGTGCCAGCAGTGGGCTAGCGGGAGAAGGCAATGAGCAGTTCTTC. This sequence encodes CASSGLAGEGNEQFF.

The V gene is TRBV13, the J gene TRBJ2-3, with D unclear. Between the trimmed V and J ends, which lost 4 bases and 0 bases, there was a span of 5 bases. CDR3 length equals 13 residues. In germline, CDR1 is PRHDT, CDR2 FYEKMQ (reference sequence). CDR3 residues: CASSWASTDTQYF. The CDR3, as DNA: TGTGCCAGCAGCTGGGCTAGCACAGATACGCAGTATTTT.

The gene calls are TRBV5-4 and TRBJ2-1; TRBD2 might be the D (5 bases). The V gene's germline CDR1 is SGHNT and CDR2 YYREEE (reference sequence). Trimming cost V 1 base and J 0 bases, with 8 bases left between them. The CDR3 consists of 15 residues. The CDR3 sequence is CASSLKRSSYNEQFF. In nucleotides, the CDR3 is TGTGCCAGCAGCTTGAAGCGGAGCTCCTACAATGAGCAGTTCTTC.

The CDR3 loop is CASLSMGAQETQYF. The CDR3 coding sequence is TGTGCCAGCTTATCAATGGGGGCCCAAGAGACCCAGTACTTC. The V and J genes are TRBV18 and TRBJ2-5, with a tentative D call TRBD1 (6 bases). The CDR3 covers 14 residues. The ends were cut back, 7 bases at V and 1 base at J, with 13 bases in the middle. Germline loops: CDR1 KGHSH, CDR2 LQKENI.

The chain recombines TRBV6-5 with TRBJ1-2; TRBD1 matches 9 bases. J gave up 3 bases and V 6 bases, and 5 bases lay outside the gene matches. CDR1 is MNHEY, CDR2 SVGAGI, per germline. This CDR3 has 14 amino acids. CDR3 residues: CASSLGQGDYGYTF. CDR3 DNA: TGTGCCAGCAGCCTGGGACAGGGCGACTATGGCTACACCTTC.

This clone has a single count. V usage is TRBV2 and J usage is TRBJ2-1; no clear D. The germline CDR1 and CDR2 sequences are SNHLY and FYNNEI. This CDR3 has 11 residues. The V and J ends lost 2 bases and 8 bases respectively, with 4 bases between them. CDR3 sequence: CASSELYEQFF. CDR3 DNA: TGTGCCAGCAGTGAACTATATGAGCAGTTCTTC.

This chain connects TRBV27 to TRBJ2-3, with D maybe TRBD1 (7 bases). This CDR3 region has 15 residues. Trimming took off 1 base at V and 4 bases at J, with 12 bases between the two ends. Germline lookup yields CDR1 MNHEY and CDR2 SMNVEV (reference sequence). In nucleotides, the CDR3 is TGTGCCAGCAGTTTATTGTCAGGGGGGCCAGATACGCAGTATTTT. This translates into CASSLLSGGPDTQYF.

V usage is TRBV5-4 and J usage is TRBJ1-1; TRBD1 is a possible D gene (5 bases). Trimming pared 2 bases from V and 3 bases from J, leaving 20 bases between. Germline V gene sequence: CDR1 SGHNT, CDR2 YYREEE (reference sequence). The CDR3 contains 17 residues. The CDR3 region has the DNA TGTGCCAGCAGCTTATATCGGGGGTTAGTGAAGGACACTGAAGCTTTCTTT. Translation gives CASSLYRGLVKDTEAFF.

This clone was recorded once. V and J are TRBV5-6 and TRBJ2-7; D perhaps matches TRBD2 (5 bases). CDR3 length: 13 residues. Germline loops: CDR1 SGHDT, CDR2 YYEEEE. V lost 3 bases and J 3 bases, leaving 10 bases between the germline ends. The CDR3 DNA follows: TGTGCCAGCAGCTCCGGACTGATCTACGAGCAGTACTTC. This translates into CASSSGLIYEQYF.

V usage is TRBV11-1 and J usage is TRBJ2-1; 9 bases match TRBD1. The V and J ends lost 11 bases and 8 bases, in that order; junction bases with no gene match: 13. Germline V lookup: CDR1 SGHAT, CDR2 FQDESV (reference sequence). This CDR3 is built from 14 residues. CDR3 nucleotides: TGTGCCTCCGTTATGGGGACAGGGATAGATGAGCAGTTCTTC. It translates to CASVMGTGIDEQFF.

V gene TRBV5-6 combines with J gene TRBJ1-1; the D is unclear. The CDR3 contains 13 residues. The V gene's germline CDR1 is SGHDT and CDR2 YYEEEE. Trimming removed 2 bases from V and 0 bases from J, with 5 bases in between. DNA of the CDR3: TGTGCCAGCAGCTTCGTCGTGAACACTGAAGCTTTCTTT. This codes for CASSFVVNTEAFF. The whole variable domain, remainder taken from reference TRBV5-6 and TRBJ1-1, is DAGVTQSPTHLIKTRGQQVTLRCSPKSGHDTVSWYQQALGQGPQFIFQYYEEEERQRGNFPDRFSGHQFPNYSSELNVNALLLGDSALYLCASSFVVNTEAFFGQGTRLTVV.

Turning to this clone: Other DNA sequences in this specimen translate into the identical CDR3. The chain couples TRBV6-1 to TRBJ2-1; 7 positions agree with TRBD2. V was pared by 3 bases and J by 3 bases, with 5 bases of the junction left unmatched. CDR3 length: 15 amino acids. Germline lookup yields CDR1 MNHNS and CDR2 SASEGT. This CDR3 is CASSDGLADYNEQFF. The CDR3 DNA reads TGTGCCAGCAGTGACGGCCTAGCGGACTACAATGAGCAGTTCTTC.

V gene TRBV2 combines with J gene TRBJ2-1; TRBD2 matches at 11 bases. This CDR3 comprises 14 residues. Germline V gene lookup returns CDR1 SNHLY and CDR2 FYNNEI. V gave up 4 bases and J gave up 6 bases; unmatched junction bases: 2. CDR3 loop: CASSGLAGSNEQFF. In DNA, the CDR3 is TGTGCCAGCAGTGGACTAGCGGGGAGCAATGAGCAGTTCTTC.

The chain employs TRBV28 and TRBJ2-2; 10 bases are shared with TRBD2. V lost 6 bases to trimming and J lost 4 bases; unmatched junction nucleotides: 5. Germline values: CDR1 MDHEN, CDR2 SYDVKM. CDR3 length: 15 amino acids. The CDR3 is CASRPSGSSTGELFF. In DNA form, the CDR3 reads TGTGCCAGCAGGCCTAGCGGGAGCAGCACCGGGGAGCTGTTTTTT.

The chain recombines TRBV5-1 with TRBJ2-7; 12 nucleotides line up with TRBD2. CDR1 and CDR2 (germline): SGHRS, YFSETQ. The CDR3 is 15 amino acids. J lost 9 bases, V lost 2 bases, and 9 bases had no gene match. The CDR3 protein is CASSFRLAGENGQYF. CDR3 nucleotides: TGCGCCAGCAGCTTTCGACTAGCGGGAGAAAACGGGCAGTACTTC.

The chain employs TRBV7-9 and TRBJ2-1, with 8 nucleotides matching TRBD1. The CDR3 is 15 residues long. The V segment lost 3 bases and the J segment 9 bases; nucleotides outside the gene matches: 10. Germline CDR1 and CDR2: SEHNR and FQNEAQ (reference sequence). The CDR3 DNA is TGTGCCAGCAGCTTTCAGGGGGCCTCCTCGAGTGAGCAGTTCTTC. Residues: CASSFQGASSSEQFF.

The V call is TRBV11-2, the J call TRBJ2-2; 8 nucleotides agree with TRBD1. With V trimmed by 4 bases and J by 4 bases, 17 bases remained unmatched. CDR3 length: 19 residues. Germline V gene sequence: CDR1 SGHAT, CDR2 FQNNGV. The chain's CDR3 is CASSSGQGGDQLTTGELFF. Here the CDR3 DNA reads TGTGCCAGCAGCTCCGGACAGGGCGGGGACCAACTAACCACCGGGGAGCTGTTTTTT.

This chain joins TRBV27 and TRBJ1-5; D is unresolved. Trimming removed 6 bases from V and 0 bases from J, with 9 bases in between. CDR1 is MNHEY and CDR2 is SMNVEV in the germline V gene (reference sequence). This CDR3 contains 14 residues. CDR3 loop: CASRGDYSNQPQHF. The CDR3, as DNA: TGTGCCAGCAGGGGAGACTATAGCAATCAGCCCCAGCATTTT.

V gene TRBV7-8 combines with J gene TRBJ2-7; no clear D gene. The CDR3 length is 14 residues. The germline V gene encodes CDR1 SGHVS and CDR2 FQNEAQ. V lost 4 bases and J 6 bases, leaving 16 bases between the germline ends. Here the CDR3 reads CASSSLDGSGEQYF. As DNA, the CDR3 is TGTGCCAGCAGCTCCCTAGACGGGTCGGGCGAGCAGTACTTC.

The chain links TRBV30 to TRBJ2-7; possibly TRBD2 for D (5 bases). Germline V gene lookup returns CDR1 GTSNPN and CDR2 SVGIG (reference sequence). This CDR3 contains 12 residues. Trimming pared 2 bases from V and 1 base from J, leaving 6 bases between. In DNA form, the CDR3 reads TGTGCCTGGAGTCCGGGGTCCTACGAGCAGTACTTC. Amino acid sequence: CAWSPGSYEQYF.

The genes are TRBV27 and TRBJ1-2; D might be TRBD1 (5 bases). Germline values: CDR1 MNHEY, CDR2 SMNVEV (reference sequence). Deletions cut 0 bases from V and 4 bases from J, with 15 bases between. This CDR3 is 16 amino acids long. The CDR3 sequence: CASSLSGGGYPYGYTF. The DNA for the CDR3 is TGTGCCAGCAGTTTATCGGGTGGGGGGTATCCCTATGGCTACACCTTC.

The genes are TRBV13 and TRBJ2-7; 9 nucleotides line up with TRBD1. The CDR3 contains 13 residues. In germline, CDR1 is PRHDT, CDR2 FYEKMQ (reference sequence). V shed 3 bases, J shed 5 bases, and the junction held 2 bases outside the gene matches. CDR3 loop: CASSLDRGNEQYF. The CDR3 bases are TGTGCCAGCAGCTTGGACAGGGGCAACGAGCAGTACTTC.

The rearrangement joins TRBV5-1 to TRBJ1-3; 9 nucleotides align to TRBD1. The CDR3 sequence is 16 residues long. Trimming cost V 4 bases and J 7 bases; bases outside gene matches: 12. CDR1 and CDR2 from the germline V gene are SGHRS and YFSETQ. In DNA form, the CDR3 reads TGCGCCAGCAGCGTCCGGGACAGGGCCGTCCTCAACACCATATATTTT. This encodes CASSVRDRAVLNTIYF. Combining the CDR3 with reference TRBV5-1 and TRBJ1-3 gives the whole variable domain KAGVTQTPRYLIKTRGQQVTLSCSPISGHRSVSWYQQTPGQGLQFLFEYFSETQRNKGNFPGRFSGRQFSNSRSEMNVSTLELGDSALYLCASSVRDRAVLNTIYFGEGSWLTVV.

As DNA, the CDR3 is TGTGCCAGCAGTGAATCGGGTGGCCCACGGAATGAAAAACTGTTTTTT. This gives the protein CASSESGGPRNEKLFF. V usage is TRBV25-1 and J usage is TRBJ1-4; no firm D call. The CDR3 sequence is 16 residues long. Trimming left V 1 base short and J 5 bases short, with 14 bases between. The V gene's germline CDR1 is MGHDK and CDR2 SYGVNS.

This clone was found once. CDR3 loop: CASSSTGGADTQYF. CDR3 nucleotide sequence: TGTGCCAGCAGCTCAACAGGGGGGGCAGATACGCAGTATTTT. The chain carries TRBV7-6 and TRBJ2-3; a possible D gene is TRBD1 (8 bases). V was clipped by 4 bases and J by 4 bases, with 12 bases between them. The germline V gene encodes CDR1 SGHVS and CDR2 FNYEAQ. The CDR3 is 14 amino acids. The full variable domain, rest sourced from reference TRBV7-6 and TRBJ2-3, is GAGVSQSPRYKVTKRGQDVALRCDPISGHVSLYWYRQALGQGPEFLTYFNYEAQQDKSGLPNDRFSAERPEGSISTLTIQRTEQRDSAMYRCASSSTGGADTQYFGPGTRLTVL.

The rearrangement links TRBV19 to TRBJ2-1; the match to TRBD2 covers 13 bases. This CDR3 has 18 amino acids. V lost 6 bases to trimming and J lost 0 bases; unmatched junction nucleotides: 8. Germline V lookup: CDR1 LNHDA, CDR2 SQIVND (reference sequence). CDR3: CASSEGLAGMSSYNEQFF. CDR3 DNA: TGTGCCAGTAGCGAGGGACTAGCGGGGATGAGCTCCTACAATGAGCAGTTCTTC.

The chain employs TRBV19 and TRBJ2-7, with D possibly matching TRBD2 (5 bases). Germline V gene lookup returns CDR1 LNHDA and CDR2 SQIVND (reference sequence). The V end lost 3 bases, the J end lost 3 bases, and 9 bases lay between the germline ends. CDR3 size: 13 residues. The DNA for the CDR3 is TGTGCCAGTAGTATGCCCGGAGGCTACGAGCAGTACTTC. This gives the protein CASSMPGGYEQYF.

The chain has TRBV14 and TRBJ2-7, with TRBD2 matching 7 bases. J gave up 4 bases and V 0 bases, and 6 bases lay outside the gene matches. This CDR3 contains 15 residues. Per germline, CDR1 SGHDN and CDR2 FVKESK. In DNA, the CDR3 is TGTGCCAGCAGCCAAGAATACGCTAGCGGTTACGAGCAGTACTTC. It specifies CASSQEYASGYEQYF.

The genes are TRBV7-9 and TRBJ2-4, with TRBD2 as a possible D gene (6 bases). Trimming removed 3 bases from V and 2 bases from J, with 14 bases in between. The germline V gene encodes CDR1 SEHNR and CDR2 FQNEAQ (reference sequence). This CDR3 has 16 residues. CDR3 residues: CASSLGGLGPKNIQYF. The CDR3 coding sequence is TGTGCCAGCAGCTTGGGGGGATTAGGGCCCAAAAACATTCAGTACTTC.

The table lists this clone with a count of one. The rearrangement links TRBV30 to TRBJ2-7; 7 bases are shared with TRBD2. Germline-derived CDR1 and CDR2 are GTSNPN and SVGIG (reference sequence). The CDR3 has 12 amino acids. J lost 6 bases, V lost 4 bases, and 6 bases had no gene match. The CDR3 spells CAWKGWEGEQYF. CDR3 sequence (DNA): TGTGCCTGGAAGGGGTGGGAGGGCGAGCAGTACTTC.

The chain is built from TRBV5-1 and TRBJ2-1; D gene ambiguous. CDR1 and CDR2 from the germline V gene are SGHRS and YFSETQ. The length of the CDR3 is 9 residues. Trimming took off 4 bases at V and 10 bases at J, with 3 bases between the two ends. CDR3 coding DNA: TGCGCCAGCAGCCCAGAGCAGTTCTTC. Its protein product is CASSPEQFF.